Below are 32 T cell receptor beta chains sequenced from a single sample in a study of blood T cell repertoires in COVID-19. Method: immunoSEQ multiplex PCR; TCRdb's copy keeps in-frame clones and lacks some. The sample has approximately 29,000 clones; about 88% are singletons. Input material: peripheral blood. Receptor source: a man aged 70-80 years with active COVID-19.

The chain carries TRBV24-1 and TRBJ2-5; 10 positions match TRBD2. Germline V gene data show CDR1 as KGHDR and CDR2 as SFDVKD. The CDR3 extends over 15 amino acids. V lost 4 bases, J lost 6 bases, and 7 bases stayed unmatched. The CDR3 reads CATSDPRTSGQTQYF. CDR3 nucleotide sequence: TGTGCCACCAGTGACCCCAGGACTAGCGGACAGACCCAGTACTTC.

This chain connects TRBV6-5 to TRBJ2-1; D uncertain. There are 13 residues in the CDR3. The ends were cut back, 10 bases at V and 1 base at J, with 11 bases in the middle. Germline values: CDR1 MNHEY, CDR2 SVGAGI. CDR3 bases: TGTGCCACCCAGTCCTTATCCTACAATGAGCAGTTCTTC. It yields the protein CATQSLSYNEQFF.

As for this clone: The junction and the germline gene differ at one end; a read error may be behind it. The J gene is TRBJ2-7, the V gene TRBV7-9; 9 bases align to TRBD2. CDR1 is SEHNR, CDR2 FQNEAQ, per germline (reference sequence). This CDR3 comprises 14 residues. In DNA form, the CDR3 reads TGTGCCAGCAACTTAGCGGGAGTCTCGGGGGAGCAGTACTTC. Protein: CASNLAGVSGEQYF.

The chain is built from TRBV5-4 and TRBJ2-1; a possible D gene is TRBD2 (6 bases). The ends were cut back, 2 bases at V and 5 bases at J, with 8 bases in the middle. Germline assignment: CDR1 SGHNT and CDR2 YYREEE (reference sequence). The CDR3 totals 13 residues. The CDR3 here is CASSFAGHNEQFF. In nucleotides, the CDR3 is TGTGCCAGCAGCTTTGCGGGACACAATGAGCAGTTCTTC. The full variable domain, rest sourced from reference TRBV5-4 and TRBJ2-1, is ETGVTQSPTHLIKTRGQQVTLRCSSQSGHNTVSWYQQALGQGPQFIFQYYREEENGRGNFPPRFSGLQFPNYSSELNVNALELDDSALYLCASSFAGHNEQFFGPGTRLTVL.

V usage is TRBV28 and J usage is TRBJ1-2; TRBD1 is a possible D gene (5 bases). CDR1 is MDHEN and CDR2 is SYDVKM in the germline V gene. The CDR3 has 18 amino acids. V lost 2 bases, J lost 6 bases, and 25 bases lay in between. CDR3 region: CASSLIPRVPDARDGYTF. In DNA form, the CDR3 reads TGTGCCAGCAGTTTAATTCCCAGGGTCCCCGATGCGAGAGATGGCTACACCTTC.

The rearrangement uses TRBV10-2 and TRBJ1-4; TRBD1 might be the D (6 bases). CDR3 length: 15 amino acids. Germline assignment: CDR1 WSHSY and CDR2 SAAADI. Trimming took 6 bases from V and 10 from J, leaving 21 bases between them. The CDR3 DNA is TGCGCCAGCAGGACCTCGACAGGCCGCGGGGGAAAACTGTTTTTT. This encodes CASRTSTGRGGKLFF.

The chain carries TRBV5-8 and TRBJ2-3, with D possibly being TRBD2 (6 bases). The CDR3 loop spans 15 amino acids. The germline gives CDR1 SGHTS, CDR2 YDEGEE. With 4 bases removed from V and 4 bases from J, the gap between germline ends came to 16 bases. CDR3 DNA: TGTGCCAGCAGCAATCCTAGGAGGGCCCCAGATACGCAGTATTTT. Its translation is CASSNPRRAPDTQYF. Full variable domain (rest looked up from reference TRBV5-8 and TRBJ2-3): EAGVTQSPTHLIKTRGQQATLRCSPISGHTSVYWYQQALGLGLQFLLWYDEGEERNRGNFPPRFSGRQFPNYSSELNVNALELEDSALYLCASSNPRRAPDTQYFGPGTRLTVL.

V and J are TRBV11-2 and TRBJ1-5, with TRBD1 identical over 8 bases. The germline gives CDR1 SGHAT, CDR2 FQNNGV. This CDR3 has 13 amino acids. V gave up 5 bases and J gave up 4 bases; unmatched junction bases: 1. This chain's CDR3 is CASSRDRNQPQHF. The CDR3 DNA follows: TGTGCCAGCAGCCGGGACAGGAATCAGCCCCAGCATTTT.

The chain employs TRBV21-1 and TRBJ2-1; the table's TRBD1 call for D was not verified on the DNA. TRBV21-1 is a pseudogene locus. The CDR3 totals 14 residues. The CDR3 bases are TGTGCCAGCAGCATGAGTCCACAGGACAATGAGCAGTTCTTC. Translation: CASSMSPQDNEQFF.

J is TRBJ1-5 and V is TRBV5-4; D is possibly TRBD1 (5 bases). Trimming took 4 bases from V and 7 from J, leaving 15 bases between them. The CDR3 length is 14 residues. Per the germline V gene, CDR1 is SGHNT and CDR2 is YYREEE (reference sequence). The CDR3 region is CASSRDGGRQPQHF. CDR3 sequence (DNA): TGTGCCAGCAGCCGCGACGGGGGTCGACAGCCCCAGCATTTT.

The V call is TRBV9, the J call TRBJ1-1; D not resolved. The V and J ends lost 3 bases and 2 bases respectively, with 5 bases between them. The germline V gene encodes CDR1 SGDLS and CDR2 YYNGEE. This CDR3 region has 12 residues. The CDR3 bases are TGTGCCAGCAGCGCCCAAAACACTGAAGCTTTCTTT. It translates to CASSAQNTEAFF.

The chain carries TRBV29-1 and TRBJ1-1, with TRBD1 as a possible D gene (5 bases). The CDR3 contains 16 residues. Germline assignment: CDR1 SQVTM and CDR2 ANQGSEA. V was cut by 5 bases and J by 0 bases, with 19 bases left in between. In DNA, the CDR3 is TGCAGCGTTTCCTCCCGGGGGTCAGGATTGAACACTGAAGCTTTCTTT. Protein sequence: CSVSSRGSGLNTEAFF.

This chain joins TRBV5-4 and TRBJ1-1; no definite D call. V lost 5 bases and J lost 5, with 13 bases in between. The V gene's germline CDR1 is SGHNT and CDR2 YYREEE (reference sequence). The CDR3 has 13 residues. This chain's CDR3 is CASRLMVETEAFF. The CDR3 DNA reads TGTGCCAGCAGATTAATGGTGGAGACTGAAGCTTTCTTT.

This chain links TRBV11-2 with TRBJ2-3, with TRBD1 matching 7 bases. V lost 5 bases and J lost 10; bases outside the gene matches: 9. The length of the CDR3 is 13 residues. Looked up from germline, CDR1 is SGHAT and CDR2 is FQNNGV. The CDR3 is CASSLRTGRAQYF. The CDR3 DNA follows: TGTGCCAGCAGCCTTAGGACAGGCCGGGCGCAGTATTTT. Supplemented by reference TRBV11-2 and TRBJ2-3, the full variable domain reads EAGVAQSPRYKIIEKRQSVAFWCNPISGHATLYWYQQILGQGPKLLIQFQNNGVVDDSQLPKDRFSAERLKGVDSTLKIQPAKLEDSAVYLCASSLRTGRAQYFGPGTRLTVL.

This chain uses TRBV25-1 with TRBJ2-1; TRBD2 agrees at 7 bases. The CDR3 is 14 residues long. CDR1 and CDR2 from the germline V gene are MGHDK and SYGVNS. Trimming at V came to 8 bases and at J to 1 base, leaving 5 bases not matched to a gene. In DNA, the CDR3 is TGTGCCAGCCAGCTTAGCGGGTCCTACAATGAGCAGTTCTTC. It translates to CASQLSGSYNEQFF.

The chain joins TRBV30 to TRBJ2-7; TRBD2 matches 11 bases. Germline V lookup: CDR1 GTSNPN, CDR2 SVGIG (reference sequence). The CDR3 totals 15 residues. The trim removed 0 bases at V and 7 bases at J, leaving 8 bases unmatched. The CDR3 bases are TGTGCCTGGAGTGTACCGGGACTAGCGGCCGGGGAGCAGTACTTC. Translated: CAWSVPGLAAGEQYF.

This clone occurred a few times. The V call is TRBV21-1, the J call TRBJ2-2; TRBD2, the D gene given by the table, was not confirmed from the DNA. TRBV21-1 is listed as a pseudogene. The CDR3 length is 14 residues. The CDR3 bases are TGTGCCAGCAGCAAGATCCTAAACACCGGGGAGCTGTTTTTT. Encoded protein: CASSKILNTGELFF.

V and J are TRBV19 and TRBJ1-2, with D perhaps matching TRBD1 (6 bases). The CDR3 runs to 16 residues. Trimming shortened V by 4 bases and J by 6 bases, and 21 bases separated the two germline ends. Germline V gene sequence: CDR1 LNHDA, CDR2 SQIVND (reference sequence). The DNA of the CDR3 is TGTGCCAGTAGTACCCCAGATCGCAGGGGAAGTCATGGCTACACCTTC. Protein sequence: CASSTPDRRGSHGYTF. Complete variable domain (other parts from reference TRBV19 and TRBJ1-2): DGGITQSPKYLFRKEGQNVTLSCEQNLNHDAMYWYRQDPGQGLRLIYYSQIVNDFQKGDIAEGYSVSREKKESFPLTVTSAQKNPTAFYLCASSTPDRRGSHGYTFGSGTRLTVV.

The chain uses TRBV6-2 or TRBV6-3 and TRBJ2-7, with 7 bases fitting TRBD2. This CDR3 region has 14 residues. Trimming at V came to 0 bases and at J to 4 bases, leaving 3 bases not matched to a gene. CDR1 is MNHEY and CDR2 is SVGEGT in the germline V gene. CDR3 region: CASSYSASGYEQYF. The CDR3 DNA sequence: TGTGCCAGCAGTTACTCGGCTAGCGGTTACGAGCAGTACTTC.

The J gene is TRBJ1-2, the V gene TRBV7-8, with 7 bases fitting TRBD1. Germline CDR1 is SGHVS and CDR2 is FQNEAQ. This CDR3 has 11 amino acids. The trim removed 8 bases at V and 5 bases at J, leaving 2 bases unmatched. CDR3: CASGQEYGYTF. DNA of the CDR3: TGTGCCAGCGGACAGGAGTATGGCTACACCTTC.

This chain links TRBV7-2 with TRBJ1-5, with TRBD1 matching 12 bases. Germline CDR1 is SGHTA and CDR2 is FQGNSA. The CDR3 has 18 amino acids. J lost 2 bases, V lost 4 bases, and 9 bases had no gene match. CDR3 protein: CASSSGQGAVGGNQPQHF. CDR3 DNA: TGTGCCAGCAGCTCGGGACAGGGGGCGGTCGGGGGCAATCAGCCCCAGCATTTT. The variable domain in full, with the rest retrieved from reference TRBV7-2 and TRBJ1-5, is GAGVSQSPSNKVTEKGKDVELRCDPISGHTALYWYRQSLGQGLEFLIYFQGNSAPDKSGLPSDRFSAERTGGSVSTLTIQRTQQEDSAVYLCASSSGQGAVGGNQPQHFGDGTRLSIL.

The chain combines TRBV7-3 with TRBJ2-2, with TRBD2 as a possible D gene (6 bases). The germline gives CDR1 SGHTA, CDR2 FQGTGA. The CDR3 contains 16 residues. V lost 5 bases, J lost 1 base, and 14 bases lay in between. CDR3 loop: CASSRGAGMNTGELFF. Here the CDR3 DNA reads TGTGCCAGCAGCCGCGGGGCGGGTATGAACACCGGGGAGCTGTTTTTT. The full variable domain, in which reference TRBV7-3 and TRBJ2-2 provide the parts outside the CDR3, is GAGVSQTPSNKVTEKGKYVELRCDPISGHTALYWYRQSLGQGPEFLIYFQGTGAADDSGLPNDRFFAVRPEGSVSTLKIQRTERGDSAVYLCASSRGAGMNTGELFFGEGSRLTVL.

A single count supports this clone. J is TRBJ2-1 and V is TRBV5-6; maybe TRBD1 (5 bases). This CDR3 is 14 amino acids long. Trimming removed 7 bases from V and 7 bases from J, with 18 bases in between. Germline assignment: CDR1 SGHDT and CDR2 YYEEEE. The CDR3 DNA is TGTGCCAGCTCTCTGGGCAGGGTGGGGAATGAGCAGTTCTTC. This sequence encodes CASSLGRVGNEQFF.

The rearrangement joins TRBV6-6 to TRBJ1-2; TRBD1 might be the D (5 bases). Germline V lookup: CDR1 MNHNY, CDR2 SVGAGI (reference sequence). V lost 5 bases and J lost 4, with 17 bases in between. The CDR3 extends over 15 amino acids. The CDR3 DNA reads TGTGCCAGCAGTCCCAAAGGGGTCCTCTCCTATGGCTACACCTTC. Its translation is CASSPKGVLSYGYTF.

This clone was recorded once. This chain links TRBV24-1 with TRBJ2-1, with D possibly being TRBD2 (5 bases). The CDR3 has 14 residues. V was cut by 8 bases and J by 0 bases, with 10 bases left in between. The germline CDR1 and CDR2 sequences are KGHDR and SFDVKD. As DNA, the CDR3 is TGTGCCACCACGGGGTCTAGCTCCTACAATGAGCAGTTCTTC. It codes for CATTGSSSYNEQFF.

The chain joins TRBV19 to TRBJ1-2; possibly TRBD1 for D (6 bases). Germline loops: CDR1 LNHDA, CDR2 SQIVND (reference sequence). V lost 7 bases and J 0 bases, leaving 12 bases between the germline ends. This CDR3 region has 14 residues. This CDR3 is CASTMDRPNYGYTF. CDR3 DNA sequence: TGTGCCAGTACCATGGACAGACCTAACTATGGCTACACCTTC.

V usage is TRBV19 and J usage is TRBJ1-3; no clear D gene. V shed 8 bases and J shed 1 base, with 9 bases lying between them. The CDR3 spans 13 residues. Germline loops: CDR1 LNHDA, CDR2 SQIVND (reference sequence). CDR3 DNA sequence: TGTGCCAGTCAACAATTTTCTGGAAACACCATATATTTT. Its protein is CASQQFSGNTIYF. The full variable domain, rest sourced from reference TRBV19 and TRBJ1-3, is DGGITQSPKYLFRKEGQNVTLSCEQNLNHDAMYWYRQDPGQGLRLIYYSQIVNDFQKGDIAEGYSVSREKKESFPLTVTSAQKNPTAFYLCASQQFSGNTIYFGEGSWLTVV.

V usage is TRBV18 and J usage is TRBJ1-1, with D unresolved. V shed 1 base and J shed 0 bases, with 9 bases lying between them. Germline CDR1 KGHSH, CDR2 LQKENI. The CDR3 is 15 amino acids. This CDR3 reads CASSPRNGLNTEAFF. The DNA of the CDR3 is TGTGCCAGCTCACCACGGAACGGGTTGAACACTGAAGCTTTCTTT. Combining the CDR3 with reference TRBV18 and TRBJ1-1 gives the whole variable domain NAGVMQNPRHLVRRRGQEARLRCSPMKGHSHVYWYRQLPEEGLKFMVYLQKENIIDESGMPKERFSAEFPKEGPSILRIQQVVRGDSAAYFCASSPRNGLNTEAFFGQGTRLTVV.

The J gene is TRBJ1-6, the V gene TRBV30, with 7 positions matching TRBD1. V was pared by 5 bases and J by 9 bases, with 10 bases of the junction left unmatched. The CDR3 is 14 amino acids. Germline V gene lookup returns CDR1 GTSNPN and CDR2 SVGIG (reference sequence). The DNA for the CDR3 is TGTGCCTGGGCGAGACAGGGAAGAAGTTCACCCCTCCACTTT. This sequence encodes CAWARQGRSSPLHF.

This clone was detected a few times. This chain joins TRBV6-5 and TRBJ2-7, with a possible D match to TRBD2 (6 bases). V shed 6 bases and J shed 12 bases, with 15 bases lying between them. Germline assignment: CDR1 MNHEY and CDR2 SVGAGI. CDR3 size: 11 residues. CDR3 coding DNA: TGTGCCAGCAGCATAACTAGCTCCGCGTACTTC. This codes for CASSITSSAYF.

This rearrangement joins TRBV5-1 to TRBJ2-1, with 11 bases matching TRBD2. Trimming removed 3 bases from V and 3 bases from J; junction bases left unmatched: 5. Germline loops: CDR1 SGHRS, CDR2 YFSETQ. This CDR3 contains 16 residues. In DNA form, the CDR3 reads TGCGCCAGCAGCTCGACTAGCGGGAACTACTACAATGAGCAGTTCTTC. Translated, it gives CASSSTSGNYYNEQFF.

This chain uses TRBV19 with TRBJ1-1; weak D call: TRBD1 (5 bases). CDR3 size: 14 residues. From germline, CDR1 is LNHDA and CDR2 SQIVND (reference sequence). The ends were cut back, 3 bases at V and 5 bases at J, with 13 bases in the middle. The CDR3 DNA is TGTGCCAGTAGTATTGGGCACGGGGGGACTGAAGCTTTCTTT. Translating gives CASSIGHGGTEAFF.